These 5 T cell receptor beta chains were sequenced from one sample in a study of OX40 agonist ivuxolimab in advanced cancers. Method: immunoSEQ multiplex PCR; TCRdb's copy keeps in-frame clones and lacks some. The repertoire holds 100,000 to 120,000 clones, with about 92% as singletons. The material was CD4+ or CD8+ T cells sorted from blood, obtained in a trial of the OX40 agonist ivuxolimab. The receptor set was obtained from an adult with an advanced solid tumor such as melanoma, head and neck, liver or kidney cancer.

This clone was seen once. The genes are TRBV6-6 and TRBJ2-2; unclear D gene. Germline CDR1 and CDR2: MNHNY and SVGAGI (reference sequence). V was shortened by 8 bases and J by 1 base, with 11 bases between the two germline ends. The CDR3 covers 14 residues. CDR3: CASLRSLNTGELFF. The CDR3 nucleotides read TGTGCCAGCCTCCGGAGTTTGAACACCGGGGAGCTGTTTTTT.

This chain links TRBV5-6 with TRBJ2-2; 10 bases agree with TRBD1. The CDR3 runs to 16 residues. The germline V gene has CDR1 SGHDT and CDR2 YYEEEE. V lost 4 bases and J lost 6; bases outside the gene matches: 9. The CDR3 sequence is CASSAGTGELAGELFF. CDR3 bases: TGTGCCAGCAGCGCAGGGACAGGGGAGTTAGCCGGGGAGCTGTTTTTT. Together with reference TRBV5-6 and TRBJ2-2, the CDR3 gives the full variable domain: DAGVTQSPTHLIKTRGQQVTLRCSPKSGHDTVSWYQQALGQGPQFIFQYYEEEERQRGNFPDRFSGHQFPNYSSELNVNALLLGDSALYLCASSAGTGELAGELFFGEGSRLTVL.

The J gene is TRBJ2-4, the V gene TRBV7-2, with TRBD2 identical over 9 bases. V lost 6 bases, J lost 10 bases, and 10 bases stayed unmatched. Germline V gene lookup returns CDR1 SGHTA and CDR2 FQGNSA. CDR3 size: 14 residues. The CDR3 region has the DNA TGTGCCAGCAGGGGACTAGCTCCAAGGGGAATTCAGTACTTC. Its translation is CASRGLAPRGIQYF.

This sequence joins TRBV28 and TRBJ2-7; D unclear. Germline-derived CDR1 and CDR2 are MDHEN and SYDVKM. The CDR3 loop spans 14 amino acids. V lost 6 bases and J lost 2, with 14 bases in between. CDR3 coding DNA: TGTGCCAGCAGACTTGGATCCCACGCCTACGAGCAGTACTTC. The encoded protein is CASRLGSHAYEQYF.

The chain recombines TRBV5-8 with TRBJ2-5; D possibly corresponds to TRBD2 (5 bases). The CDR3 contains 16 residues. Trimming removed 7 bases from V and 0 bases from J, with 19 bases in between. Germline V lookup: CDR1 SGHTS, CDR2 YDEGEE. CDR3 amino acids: CASSRGRFRYQETQYF. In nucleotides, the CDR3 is TGTGCCAGCTCCCGAGGGCGGTTCAGGTACCAAGAGACCCAGTACTTC.